The 11 T cell receptor beta chains given below trace back to one sample, sequenced in a study of blood T cells in healthy people across ages. Sample-barcoded 5' priming and a J-beta primer mix drove a second PCR of about 7 to 11 cycles. From the 5' RACE reads, TCRdb called clonotypes with MiXCR, one entry per CDR3 protein. The repertoire holds more than 1 million distinct CDR3 sequences, with 35% to 55% as singletons. Sequenced input: blood. Every receptor here comes from an older woman in good health.

CDR3 sequence (DNA): TGTGCCAGCAGCTCCAGGGGGACTAGCGCGTTGGAGGAGCAGTTCTTC. Its translation is CASSSRGTSALEEQFF. The V and J genes are TRBV9 and TRBJ2-1; TRBD2 matches 10 bases. V was clipped by 4 bases and J by 10 bases; unmatched bases: 14. The CDR3 is 16 amino acids. The germline V gene encodes CDR1 SGDLS and CDR2 YYNGEE. Combining the CDR3 with reference TRBV9 and TRBJ2-1 gives the whole variable domain DSGVTQTPKHLITATGQRVTLRCSPRSGDLSVYWYQQSLDQGLQFLIQYYNGEERAKGNILERFSAQQFPDLHSELNLSSLELGDSALYFCASSSRGTSALEEQFFGPGTRLTVL.

Notes on this clonotype: A much larger clone sits a single nucleotide away, making a read error possible. The CDR3 region has the DNA TGCGCCAGCAGCTTGGGGGTAGGGGAGAGCTCCTACAATGAGCAGTACTTC. This translates into CASSLGVGESSYNEQYF. The rearrangement links TRBV5-1 to TRBJ2-1; D may correspond to TRBD1 or TRBD2 (5 bases each). The DNA end favors TRBJ2-7, so the J call may be wrong. The CDR3 totals 17 residues. Germline V lookup: CDR1 SGHRS, CDR2 YFSETQ.

The gene calls are TRBV5-1 and TRBJ2-1, with 10 bases lining up with TRBD1. The junction had 3 bases not matched to a gene; V was cut back by 0 bases and J by 9 bases. This CDR3 is 14 amino acids long. Germline CDR1 is SGHRS and CDR2 is YFSETQ. In DNA, the CDR3 is TGCGCCAGCAGCTTGGGACAGGGGGCTGTTGAGCAGTTCTTC. Translated, it gives CASSLGQGAVEQFF.

This clonotype was seen a few times. This chain connects TRBV5-1 to TRBJ2-7; D gene uncertain. The DNA end is a closer match to TRBJ2-5, so the J assignment may be wrong. Germline V gene lookup returns CDR1 SGHRS and CDR2 YFSETQ. This CDR3 is built from 15 residues. CDR3 in DNA: TGCGCCAGCAGCTTGGAGCGAGGCGTTGGAGAGACCCAGTACTTC. Its translation: CASSLERGVGETQYF.

The chain carries TRBV7-2 and TRBJ1-2; TRBD1 might be the D (5 bases). This CDR3 is 14 amino acids long. CDR1 is SGHTA and CDR2 is FQGNSA in the germline V gene. V shed 0 bases and J shed 4 bases, with 9 bases lying between them. DNA of the CDR3: TGTGCCAGCAGCTTAGCGCAGGGAGCCTATGGCTACACCTTC. Translated, it gives CASSLAQGAYGYTF.

The chain has TRBV9 and TRBJ2-1; 9 nucleotides match TRBD1. Trimming at V came to 5 bases and at J to 8 bases, leaving 17 bases not matched to a gene. CDR1 SGDLS and CDR2 YYNGEE come from the germline V gene. The CDR3 is 17 amino acids. Here the CDR3 reads CASSGDNSGTGIDEQFF. The DNA of the CDR3 is TGTGCCAGCAGTGGAGACAATTCCGGGACAGGGATCGATGAGCAGTTCTTC.

This clonotype came up a few times. This rearrangement joins TRBV10-3 to TRBJ1-2, with 7 bases that match TRBD1. Germline V CDR1 and CDR2: ENHRY, SYGVKD. The CDR3 has 14 amino acids. V trimming: 7 bases; J trimming: 4 bases; junction bases outside the gene matches: 9. The chain's CDR3 is CAITNTGVGYGYTF. The CDR3 bases are TGTGCCATCACCAATACAGGGGTTGGCTATGGCTACACCTTC.

The chain carries TRBV28 and TRBJ2-5; 10 positions match TRBD1. From germline, CDR1 is MDHEN and CDR2 SYDVKM. This CDR3 contains 18 residues. The V and J ends lost 3 bases and 8 bases, in that order; junction bases with no gene match: 18. CDR3 bases: TGTGCCAGCAGTTTCCCCCTTTCGGGACAGGGGTCAAGAGGTACCCAGTACTTC. Encoded protein: CASSFPLSGQGSRGTQYF.

The chain recombines TRBV6-5 with TRBJ2-1; D is possibly TRBD1 (7 bases). This CDR3 has 19 amino acids. V lost 0 bases and J lost 3, with 21 bases in between. The germline V gene encodes CDR1 MNHEY and CDR2 SVGAGI. CDR3 nucleotide sequence: TGTGCCAGCAGTTACTCGTCCAGGGGGGTTAAGGGATTCTACAATGAGCAGTTCTTC. Translation gives CASSYSSRGVKGFYNEQFF.

This chain uses TRBV5-1 with TRBJ1-1, with a possible D match to TRBD1 (6 bases). CDR1 SGHRS and CDR2 YFSETQ come from the germline V gene. The CDR3 consists of 15 residues. Between the trimmed V and J ends, which lost 5 bases and 2 bases, there was a span of 16 bases. CDR3 residues: CASRTTGSVNTEAFF. Written as DNA, the CDR3 is TGCGCCAGCAGAACTACAGGGAGTGTTAACACTGAAGCTTTCTTT.

The J gene is TRBJ2-7, the V gene TRBV5-1; 7 nucleotides agree with TRBD1. Germline V lookup: CDR1 SGHRS, CDR2 YFSETQ. The CDR3 is made up of 15 amino acids. V trimming: 2 bases; J trimming: 7 bases; junction bases outside the gene matches: 12. The CDR3 sequence: CASSLFNRGSGEQYF. Written as DNA, the CDR3 is TGCGCCAGCAGCTTATTCAACAGGGGATCGGGGGAGCAGTACTTC.